A selection of T cell receptor beta chains follows, all from one sample in a study of chemoradiotherapy in HPV16-positive cancers. Only in-frame clones appear in the TCRdb table, and some are missing; sequencing was by immunoSEQ multiplex PCR. The sample contains more than 9,000 clones, roughly four fifths of which appear only once. The specimen was collected from a patient who underwent chemoradiotherapy. Source of these receptors: a human donor with HPV-associated anogenital cancer. CDR3s include the opening cysteine and the closing phenylalanine or tryptophan. A D gene is named only where the DNA matches it firmly. Some rows mark clone size as missing; the rest say once, few, many or name a class of expanded clone.

TRBV6-1	-	TRBJ2-5	-	TGTGCCAGCAGGGTCCTGGCCGAAGAGACCCAGTACTTC	CASRVLAEETQYF
TRBV7-2	-	TRBJ2-7	TRBD1	TGTGCCAGCAGCTTAGTGGGACAGGGGACCAACCTCTACGAGCAGTACTTC	CASSLVGQGTNLYEQYF
TRBV6-4	-	TRBJ1-5	-	TGTGCCAGCAGTGACGGTTATAGCAATCAGCCCCAGCATTTT	CASSDGYSNQPQHF
TRBV19	-	TRBJ1-2	-	TGTGCCAGTAGAAGGGGGGCGCTCTCCTATGGCTACACCTTC	CASRRGALSYGYTF
TRBV30	-	TRBJ1-4	-	TGTGCCGGTCACTTTCCGGGCACCTCGAGGGAAAAACTGTTTTTT	CAGHFPGTSREKLFF
TRBV10-3	-	TRBJ1-1	-	TGTGCCATCAGTGGGAATACGGGAGCTTTCTTT	CAISGNTGAFF
TRBV5-5	-	TRBJ1-5	TRBD1	TGTGCCAGCAGCTTGGGACAGGGGGATCAGCCCCAGCATTTT	CASSLGQGDQPQHF
TRBV6-5	-	TRBJ1-2	-	TGTGCCAGCAGTTCTTCCGTGGCAGCCGACCTTGGAGGCTACACCTTC	CASSSSVAADLGGYTF
TRBV7-2	-	TRBJ1-1	-	TGTGCCAGCAGCTTAGATGTCGGTGAAGCTTTCTTT	CASSLDVGEAFF
TRBV20-1	once	TRBJ2-7	-	TGCAGTGCTAGCGGGACCTACGAGCAGTACTTC	CSASGTYEQYF
TRBV6-5	-	TRBJ1-2	-	TGTGCCAGCAGTTTGGGGGGGGGCTACACCTTC	CASSLGGGYTF
TRBV28	-	TRBJ2-3	TRBD1	TGTGCCAGCAGTTTGCGACAGGGGACAGATACGCAGTATTTT	CASSLRQGTDTQYF
TRBV19	-	TRBJ1-1	TRBD1	TGTGCCAGTAGCCCCGGACAGGGGAGGGAGTACACTGAAGCTTTCTTT	CASSPGQGREYTEAFF
TRBV28	-	TRBJ2-7	TRBD1	TGTGCCAGCAGTCCACCGGGACAGCTCTACGAGCAGTACTTC	CASSPPGQLYEQYF
TRBV7-9	-	TRBJ1-2	-	TGTGCCAGCAGCTTACCCTCGACAGGCGCCGGCTACACCTTC	CASSLPSTGAGYTF
TRBV30	-	TRBJ1-6	-	TGTGCCTGGACCCTAGGGGCGTCATATAATTCACCCCTCCACTTT	CAWTLGASYNSPLHF
TRBV11-2	-	TRBJ1-6	-	TGTGCCAGCAGCTTAGATAGTCGGGGTAGGTCACCCCTCCACTTT	CASSLDSRGRSPLHF
TRBV28	-	TRBJ1-1	-	TGTGCCAGCAGTTTACTTGGGTTGAACACTGAAGCTTTCTTT	CASSLLGLNTEAFF
TRBV21-1	-	TRBJ2-7	-	TGTGCCAGCAGCGGATCCGGGACATTCCGCGGGCAGTACTTC	CASSGSGTFRGQYF
TRBV7-2	-	TRBJ1-1	-	TGTGCCAGCAGCCCCTTTGATGGCCCGAACACTGAAGCTTTCTTT	CASSPFDGPNTEAFF
TRBV4-1	-	TRBJ2-7	TRBD2	TGCGCCAGCAGCCCCTGGGGGGGAGGACGAACGTTCTCCTACGAGCAGTACTTC	CASSPWGGGRTFSYEQYF
TRBV7-2	-	TRBJ2-1	TRBD1	TGTGCCAGCAGCTTAGGGGGACAGGGGTTCGATGAGCAGTTCTTC	CASSLGGQGFDEQFF
TRBV7-6	-	TRBJ2-5	TRBD1	TGTGCCAGCAGCTTTGGGACAGCCGTAGGGACCCAGTACTTC	CASSFGTAVGTQYF
TRBV19	few	TRBJ1-5	-	TGTGCCAGTAGTAATACAGGGTTTCCTCAGCCCCAGCATTTT	CASSNTGFPQPQHF
TRBV27	-	TRBJ1-1	-	TGTGCCAGCAGTCCCAACAGGGTGAACACTGAAGCTTTCTTT	CASSPNRVNTEAFF
TRBV28	once	TRBJ1-6	-	TGTGCCAGCGCCACACTACTGGGAAATTCACCCCTCCACTTT	CASATLLGNSPLHF
TRBV7-9	-	TRBJ1-1	-	TGTGCCAGCAGTCAGGACAGTGGGAGGGGGGCTTTCTTT	CASSQDSGRGAFF
TRBV19	-	TRBJ2-1	-	TGTGCCAGTAGTAGGCCCCTTAGCCGTTTCAATGAGCAGTTCTTC	CASSRPLSRFNEQFF
TRBV14	-	TRBJ1-4	-	TGTGCCAGCAGCCCCTGGGGGGAGTCTAATGAAAAACTGTTTTTT	CASSPWGESNEKLFF
TRBV25-1	few	TRBJ2-1	-	TGTGCCAGCAGTGTAAGGGGCAATGAGCAGTTCTTC	CASSVRGNEQFF
TRBV6-4	-	TRBJ2-3	TRBD2	TGTGCCAGCAGTGCCCTAGCGGGGCCCACAGATACGCAGTATTTT	CASSALAGPTDTQYF
TRBV10-3	-	TRBJ1-5	-	TGTGCCAGTACACCGACAGGCTCCCAATATAGCAATCAGCCCCAGCATTTT	CASTPTGSQYSNQPQHF
TRBV5-6	once	TRBJ1-4	-	TGTGCCAGCAGCTTGAGGTTTCACGAGGGAAAACTGTTTTTT	CASSLRFHEGKLFF
TRBV18	-	TRBJ2-7	TRBD1	TGTGCCAGCTCACCCCGGAGGGCTGGACAGGGGGCGGGCGAGCAGTACTTC	CASSPRRAGQGAGEQYF
TRBV7-6	-	TRBJ2-2	-	TGTGCCAGCAGCGAGGGACGAAGGGCGACCGAGGAGCTGTTTTTT	CASSEGRRATEELFF
TRBV7-6	-	TRBJ1-2	-	TGTGCCAGCAGCCGGGACGGGAACTATGGCTACACCTTC	CASSRDGNYGYTF